The following is a T cell receptor (beta chain) sequence with its context. The trim removed 5 bases at V and 2 bases at J, leaving 8 bases unmatched. The CDR3 runs 15 residues. Germline loops: CDR1 SGHTA, CDR2 FQGNSA. Sequencing was performed with immunoSEQ multiplex PCR; in TCRdb, only in-frame clones are kept and a portion is missing. The sample records about 34,000 clones, roughly nine tenths being singletons. This sample is drawn from a study of regulatory dendritic cells for organ transplantation. The J gene is TRBJ1-1, the V gene TRBV7-2; 7 bases are shared with TRBD1. This receptor was obtained from a human donor in good health. Source material: naive CD4+ T cells from blood. Subset defined: CD45RA+ naive T cells. CDR3 in DNA: TGTGCCAGCAGCCCTATGGGGACAGTAAACACTGAAGCTTTCTTT. Amino acids: CASSPMGTVNTEAFF. Using reference TRBV7-2 and TRBJ1-1 for the parts outside the CDR3, the full variable domain is GAGVSQSPSNKVTEKGKDVELRCDPISGHTALYWYRQSLGQGLEFLIYFQGNSAPDKSGLPSDRFSAERTGGSVSTLTIQRTQQEDSAVYLCASSPMGTVNTEAFFGQGTRLTVV.